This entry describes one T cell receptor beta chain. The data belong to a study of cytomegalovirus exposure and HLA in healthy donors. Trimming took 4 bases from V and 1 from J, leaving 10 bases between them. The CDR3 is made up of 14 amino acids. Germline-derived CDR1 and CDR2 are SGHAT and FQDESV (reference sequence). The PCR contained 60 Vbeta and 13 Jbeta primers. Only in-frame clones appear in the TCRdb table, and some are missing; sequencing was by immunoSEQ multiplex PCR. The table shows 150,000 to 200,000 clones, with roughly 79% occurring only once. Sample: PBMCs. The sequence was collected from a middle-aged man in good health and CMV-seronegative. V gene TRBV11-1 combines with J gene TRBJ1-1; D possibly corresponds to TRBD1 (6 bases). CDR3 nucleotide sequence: TGTGCCAGCAGCTCGAGGGGGTGGAACACTGAAGCTTTCTTT. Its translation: CASSSRGWNTEAFF.